This T cell receptor beta chain is from a study of control samples from healthy donors and cancer patients. CDR3 length equals 14 residues. Germline assignment: CDR1 SGHKS and CDR2 YYEKEE (reference sequence). V lost 5 bases to trimming and J lost 8 bases, with 14 bases between them. The assay was immunoSEQ multiplex PCR, and TCRdb's table has in-frame clones only and misses some. This sample yields 70,000 to 85,000 clones, of which 84% are seen a single time; more than 9% belongs to the top ten. Sequenced material: PBMCs. This TCR was recovered from a man in his 60s with head and neck cancer. The chain joins TRBV5-5 to TRBJ1-6; D is undetermined. The CDR3 DNA follows: TGTGCCAGCAGTAGGACCCTGTCGGATTCACCCCTCCACTTT. Protein product: CASSRTLSDSPLHF.